The clone carrying this T cell receptor beta chain occurred once. The sample comes from a study of control samples from healthy donors and cancer patients. Germline V gene data show CDR1 as SGDLS and CDR2 as YYNGEE. The CDR3 is made up of 13 amino acids. V was trimmed by 3 bases and J by 10 bases, leaving 11 bases between them. The repertoire was sequenced with immunoSEQ multiplex PCR; TCRdb's copy has only in-frame clones and lacks some. The profile shows approximately 97,000 clones, around 90% of them singletons. This TCR was sampled from a woman between 18 and 30 years old in good health. The chain combines TRBV9 with TRBJ1-6; possible D gene TRBD1, 5 bases. Sequenced sample: blood. The CDR3 bases are TGTGCCAGCAGCGGGGTGAGGGGATCACCCCTCCACTTT. Its protein product is CASSGVRGSPLHF. Full variable domain (remainder filled in from reference TRBV9 and TRBJ1-6): DSGVTQTPKHLITATGQRVTLRCSPRSGDLSVYWYQQSLDQGLQFLIQYYNGEERAKGNILERFSAQQFPDLHSELNLSSLELGDSALYFCASSGVRGSPLHFGNGTRLTVT.